This T cell receptor (beta chain) was captured in a study of blood T cell repertoires in COVID-19. Study-level information: Both acute and convalescent COVID-19 samples were obtained from the United States, Italy and Spain.

The assay was immunoSEQ multiplex PCR, and TCRdb's table has in-frame clones only and misses some. This sample carries under 250,000 clones, about 86% of them seen once, and the ten largest clones take 6.2%. Germline CDR1 is MNHEY and CDR2 is SVGAGI. The ends were cut back, 9 bases at V and 0 bases at J, with 6 bases in the middle. This CDR3 is built from 13 residues. The gene calls are TRBV6-5 and TRBJ2-6; D is uncertain. The specimen was peripheral blood. This sequence was found in a man aged 55 to 70 with acute or convalescent COVID-19. CDR3 sequence (DNA): TGTGCCAGTTTAGACTCTGGGGCCAACGTCCTGACTTTC. Translation gives CASLDSGANVLTF.